This is a list of T cell receptor beta chains from one sample in a study of beta chain features in type 1 diabetes. Using immunoSEQ multiplex PCR, the repertoire was profiled, and TCRdb retains in-frame clones only, with some absent. The table includes about 340,000 clones, roughly 14% detected once. The sample comprised naive CD4+ T cells from blood. These receptors all come from a woman under 30 with type 1 diabetes. The conserved cysteine and the conserved F or W are not part of the CDR3 here. Each record gives: V gene, clone size, CDR3 protein. For some rows the clone size is stated as once, few or many, or as a class when expanded; others skip it.

V gene: TRBV7-9; clone size: .; CDR3 protein: ASSNQGAATEAF
V gene: TRBV9; clone size: .; CDR3 protein: ASSVGGGAGNYNEQF
V gene: TRBV30; clone size: few; CDR3 protein: AETQGVSTGELF
V gene: TRBV27; clone size: .; CDR3 protein: ASSFDRPNQPQH
V gene: TRBV27; clone size: .; CDR3 protein: ASSLGADHNQPQH
V gene: TRBV28; clone size: few; CDR3 protein: ASSLPGQGTDTQY
V gene: TRBV5-4; clone size: .; CDR3 protein: ASSLGDRALGNIQY
V gene: TRBV7-2; clone size: few; CDR3 protein: ASSRNAPTLGANVLT
V gene: TRBV7-2; clone size: .; CDR3 protein: ASSKSGRAGEQY
V gene: TRBV15; clone size: .; CDR3 protein: ATSREGWDTRYEQY
V gene: TRBV19; clone size: few; CDR3 protein: ASTGTLYSNQPQH
V gene: TRBV7-8; clone size: .; CDR3 protein: ASSLRLDSYGDEQF
V gene: TRBV11-2; clone size: .; CDR3 protein: ASSLGLVVNNEQF
V gene: TRBV5-1; clone size: .; CDR3 protein: ASSPGEGLETQY
V gene: TRBV11-3; clone size: few; CDR3 protein: ASSLESPDYNEQF
V gene: TRBV9; clone size: .; CDR3 protein: ASSVGGTGKTEAF
V gene: TRBV30; clone size: .; CDR3 protein: AWYRGLHTGELF
V gene: TRBV9; clone size: few; CDR3 protein: ASSVGLPRRTGELF
V gene: TRBV5-4; clone size: .; CDR3 protein: ASSLRLAGGGIYNEQF
V gene: TRBV27; clone size: few; CDR3 protein: ASSLTRGQGGYT
V gene: TRBV28; clone size: few; CDR3 protein: ASSWDIGEKLF
V gene: TRBV6-6; clone size: .; CDR3 protein: ASSPRRGTEAF
V gene: TRBV12-5; clone size: .; CDR3 protein: ASVRGTGTEAF
V gene: TRBV29-1; clone size: .; CDR3 protein: SVVGGTSGTIEETQY
V gene: TRBV27; clone size: .; CDR3 protein: ASSQGLVLYNEQF
V gene: TRBV27; clone size: .; CDR3 protein: ASSLSRRGDEQY
V gene: TRBV5-1; clone size: .; CDR3 protein: ASSLSRQVRSGYT
V gene: TRBV9; clone size: .; CDR3 protein: ASSVGGPGAFISTDTQY
V gene: TRBV4-2; clone size: few; CDR3 protein: ASSQVTSGRAPFEQY
V gene: TRBV5-1; clone size: .; CDR3 protein: ASTGLSGVTGELF
V gene: TRBV9; clone size: few; CDR3 protein: ASSVEEIAENTGELF
V gene: TRBV28; clone size: .; CDR3 protein: ASSLRRAGQY
V gene: TRBV11-3; clone size: few; CDR3 protein: ASSRRGGPGETQY
V gene: TRBV11-2; clone size: few; CDR3 protein: ATGGLAPYNEQF
V gene: TRBV6-6; clone size: .; CDR3 protein: ASSYSWTGENGYT
V gene: TRBV18; clone size: .; CDR3 protein: ASSLSGANVLT
V gene: TRBV12-5; clone size: few; CDR3 protein: ASGLYGDNEQF
V gene: TRBV29-1; clone size: few; CDR3 protein: SATGLAGAVGELF
V gene: TRBV9; clone size: .; CDR3 protein: ASSVGGSTDTQY
V gene: TRBV7-9; clone size: .; CDR3 protein: ASSLVPLQETQY
V gene: TRBV5-1; clone size: .; CDR3 protein: ASSLGLYNEQF
V gene: TRBV29-1; clone size: .; CDR3 protein: SIRRHYEQY
V gene: TRBV30; clone size: few; CDR3 protein: AWNWRNSYEQY
V gene: TRBV27; clone size: few; CDR3 protein: ASKLFEKLNTEAF
V gene: TRBV18; clone size: few; CDR3 protein: ASSPRNPPPGTEAF
V gene: TRBV5-6; clone size: .; CDR3 protein: ASSLRTVQNQPQH